The 7 T cell receptor beta chains given below trace back to one sample, sequenced in a study of shared clonotypes between healthy human individuals. Profiled with immunoSEQ multiplex PCR; TCRdb holds only in-frame clones, not every one. This table has hundreds of thousands of clones, less than 85% appearing once. Sequencing was performed on memory CD4+ T cells sorted from blood. Subset noted: CD45RA-negative fraction. The receptor set was obtained from a woman aged 30 to 39 in good health.

About this clone: Other DNA sequences in the sample encode the same CDR3. The rearrangement joins TRBV20-1 to TRBJ1-5; D not certain. Trimming stripped 1 base from V and 7 bases from J, with 5 bases between. The CDR3 is 11 residues long. CDR1 and CDR2 from the germline V gene are DFQATT and SNEGSKA (reference sequence). CDR3 in DNA: TGCAGTGCTAGAGGGGGACAGCCCCAGCATTTT. Residues: CSARGGQPQHF.

This clone appeared a few times. V and J are TRBV5-8 and TRBJ1-1; weak D call: TRBD1 (5 bases). V gave up 0 bases and J gave up 10 bases, with 16 bases separating them. The CDR3 totals 14 residues. Per the germline V gene, CDR1 is SGHTS and CDR2 is YDEGEE. The CDR3 DNA reads as TGTGCCAGCAGCTTGGAACCGGGCGGGGCAGGAGCTTTCTTT. Protein sequence: CASSLEPGGAGAFF. Supplemented by reference TRBV5-8 and TRBJ1-1, the full variable domain reads EAGVTQSPTHLIKTRGQQATLRCSPISGHTSVYWYQQALGLGLQFLLWYDEGEERNRGNFPPRFSGRQFPNYSSELNVNALELEDSALYLCASSLEPGGAGAFFGQGTRLTVV.

The chain has TRBV6-5 and TRBJ2-7; possibly TRBD2 for D (6 bases). In germline, CDR1 is MNHEY, CDR2 SVGAGI. The germline V and J ends were trimmed by 8 bases and 0 bases, with 17 bases remaining between them. This CDR3 is 15 amino acids long. The CDR3 reads CASCRGKEASYEQYF. Written as DNA, the CDR3 is TGTGCCAGCTGCCGGGGGAAGGAGGCCTCCTACGAGCAGTACTTC.

The gene calls are TRBV6-1 and TRBJ2-2; 8 positions match TRBD1. Looked up from germline, CDR1 is MNHNS and CDR2 is SASEGT. J was trimmed by 5 bases and V by 2 bases; bases with no gene match: 4. CDR3 size: 15 residues. The CDR3: CASSEPGGITGELFF. CDR3 nucleotide sequence: TGTGCCAGCAGTGAACCAGGGGGCATAACCGGGGAGCTGTTTTTT.

In its sample, this clone was seen a few times. V and J are TRBV7-2 and TRBJ2-7, with TRBD2 matching over 15 bases. CDR1 and CDR2 (germline): SGHTA, FQGNSA. The CDR3 consists of 15 residues. Germline trimming cut 4 bases from V and 4 bases from J; bases unmatched to any gene: 2. CDR3: CASSWGLAGGYEQYF. In DNA, the CDR3 is TGTGCCAGCAGCTGGGGACTAGCGGGAGGTTACGAGCAGTACTTC. The full variable domain, its missing parts supplied by reference TRBV7-2 and TRBJ2-7, is GAGVSQSPSNKVTEKGKDVELRCDPISGHTALYWYRQSLGQGLEFLIYFQGNSAPDKSGLPSDRFSAERTGGSVSTLTIQRTQQEDSAVYLCASSWGLAGGYEQYFGPGTRLTVT.

Regarding this clone: Different DNA sequences within this sample yield the same CDR3. The rearrangement links TRBV29-1 to TRBJ2-5; the D gene is possibly TRBD2 (5 bases). With 4 bases removed from V and 5 bases from J, the gap between germline ends came to 8 bases. The CDR3 has 11 residues. The germline gives CDR1 SQVTM, CDR2 ANQGSEA. CDR3 loop: CSVGPGETQYF. In DNA, the CDR3 is TGCAGCGTTGGACCGGGGGAGACCCAGTACTTC.

This clone was recorded a few times. In DNA, the CDR3 is TGTGCCAGCAGCTACCTAGGGGGGGCCTACAATGAGCAGTTCTTC. Translated: CASSYLGGAYNEQFF. This chain uses TRBV7-6 with TRBJ2-1, with D possibly TRBD2 on 7 matching bases. Trimming cost V 4 bases and J 2 bases, with 12 bases left between them. The CDR3 sequence is 15 residues long. Germline V gives CDR1 SGHVS, CDR2 FNYEAQ.